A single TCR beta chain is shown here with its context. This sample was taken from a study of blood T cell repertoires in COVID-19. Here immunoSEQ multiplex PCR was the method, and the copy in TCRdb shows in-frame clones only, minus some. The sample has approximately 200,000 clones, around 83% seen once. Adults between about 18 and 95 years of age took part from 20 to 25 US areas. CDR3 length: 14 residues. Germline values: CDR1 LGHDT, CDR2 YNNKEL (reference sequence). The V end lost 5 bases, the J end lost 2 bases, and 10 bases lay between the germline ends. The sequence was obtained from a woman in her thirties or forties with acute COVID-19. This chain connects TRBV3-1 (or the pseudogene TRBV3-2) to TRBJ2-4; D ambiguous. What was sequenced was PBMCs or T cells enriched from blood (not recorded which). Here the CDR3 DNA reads TGTGCCAGCAGCGCTGCGGCGACCAAAAACATTCAGTACTTC. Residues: CASSAAATKNIQYF.